The 24 T cell receptor beta chains presented below share a single source sample, sequenced in a study of blood T cell repertoires in COVID-19. Profiling relied on immunoSEQ multiplex PCR, and the TCRdb table lists in-frame clones only, not all of them. The sample carries 250,000 or so clones, roughly four fifths recorded once. Specimen: peripheral blood. The origin of the receptors is a woman between 65 and 79 years old with acute or convalescent COVID-19.

The V call is TRBV11-2, the J call TRBJ1-1; D uncertain. V was clipped by 5 bases and J by 1 base, with 11 bases between them. The CDR3 totals 14 residues. The germline gives CDR1 SGHAT, CDR2 FQNNGV. This CDR3 is CASSHSVPNTEAFF. CDR3 nucleotides: TGTGCCAGCAGCCACTCGGTCCCGAACACTGAAGCTTTCTTT.

The V and J genes are TRBV7-9 and TRBJ2-1; 7 bases line up with TRBD1. Germline V gene lookup returns CDR1 SEHNR and CDR2 FQNEAQ (reference sequence). Trimming took 4 bases from V and 3 from J; bases not matched to a gene: 9. The CDR3 loop spans 16 amino acids. The CDR3 sequence is CASSSLTGRDYNEQFF. The CDR3 nucleotides are TGTGCCAGCAGCTCATTGACAGGGAGAGACTACAATGAGCAGTTCTTC. Supplemented by reference TRBV7-9 and TRBJ2-1, the full variable domain reads DTGVSQNPRHKITKRGQNVTFRCDPISEHNRLYWYRQTLGQGPEFLTYFQNEAQLEKSRLLSDRFSAERPKGSFSTLEIQRTEQGDSAMYLCASSSLTGRDYNEQFFGPGTRLTVL.

The chain combines TRBV10-1 with TRBJ2-5; tentative D call: TRBD1 (5 bases). Germline lookup yields CDR1 WNHNN and CDR2 SYGVQD (reference sequence). The CDR3 is 17 residues long. V was pared by 0 bases and J by 2 bases, with 16 bases between. This CDR3 reads CASSESKLWAGQETQYF. In DNA form, the CDR3 reads TGCGCCAGCAGTGAGTCGAAGCTTTGGGCAGGGCAAGAGACCCAGTACTTC.

This chain uses TRBV6-5 with TRBJ1-1; D possibly corresponds to TRBD1 (5 bases). Trimming left V 5 bases short and J 2 bases short, with 15 bases between. The CDR3 is 15 amino acids. Germline V gives CDR1 MNHEY, CDR2 SVGAGI. The CDR3 here is CASSRSGLPNTEAFF. CDR3 in DNA: TGTGCCAGCAGTCGCTCGGGACTGCCTAACACTGAAGCTTTCTTT.

The chain has TRBV5-1 and TRBJ1-6; perhaps TRBD1 as D (6 bases). Trimming took 3 bases from V and 6 from J, leaving 10 bases between them. The germline gives CDR1 SGHRS, CDR2 YFSETQ. This CDR3 comprises 14 residues. The CDR3 is CASSSLRGNSPLHF. CDR3 nucleotide sequence: TGCGCCAGCAGCTCACTCAGGGGTAATTCACCCCTCCACTTT.

The rearrangement uses TRBV28 and TRBJ1-4, with D uncertain. From germline, CDR1 is MDHEN and CDR2 SYDVKM. This CDR3 is built from 12 residues. Trimming stripped 7 bases from V and 1 base from J, with 4 bases between. The CDR3 nucleotides are TGTGCCAGCACTAAAACTAATGAAAAACTGTTTTTT. Translation gives CASTKTNEKLFF.

This chain uses TRBV7-2 with TRBJ1-1; 10 bases are a match to TRBD1. Trimming at V came to 5 bases and at J to 4 bases, leaving 7 bases not matched to a gene. CDR3 size: 15 residues. Germline CDR1 reads SGHTA; CDR2 reads FQGNSA. The CDR3 sequence is CASSPWTGGSTEAFF. In DNA, the CDR3 is TGTGCCAGCAGCCCTTGGACAGGGGGGAGCACTGAAGCTTTCTTT. Looking up the rest from reference TRBV7-2 and TRBJ1-1 gives the full variable domain: GAGVSQSPSNKVTEKGKDVELRCDPISGHTALYWYRQSLGQGLEFLIYFQGNSAPDKSGLPSDRFSAERTGGSVSTLTIQRTQQEDSAVYLCASSPWTGGSTEAFFGQGTRLTVV.

This chain uses TRBV5-1 with TRBJ2-1; 8 positions agree with TRBD2. With 0 bases clipped from V and 4 bases from J, the junction kept 6 bases outside the gene matches. The CDR3 length is 16 residues. CDR1 is SGHRS, CDR2 YFSETQ, per germline. This chain's CDR3 is CASSLGRGGRYNEQFF. The CDR3 DNA reads as TGCGCCAGCAGCTTGGGGCGCGGGGGGCGTTACAATGAGCAGTTCTTC.

The chain has TRBV7-2 and TRBJ2-5, with D hard to call. The germline gives CDR1 SGHTA, CDR2 FQGNSA. With 7 bases removed from V and 6 bases from J, the gap between germline ends came to 15 bases. The CDR3 covers 13 residues. The CDR3, as DNA: TGTGCCAGCACCACATGGAGCGAGCAGACCCAGTACTTC. It is translated as CASTTWSEQTQYF.

The CDR3 DNA reads as TGTGCCAGCAGCCTAATACAGGGGAAAGAGACCCAGTACTTC. Translated, it gives CASSLIQGKETQYF. V and J are TRBV7-2 and TRBJ2-5; 7 bases map to TRBD1. V was pared by 5 bases and J by 3 bases, with 6 bases of the junction left unmatched. CDR3 size: 14 residues. Germline CDR1 reads SGHTA; CDR2 reads FQGNSA.

V gene TRBV2 combines with J gene TRBJ2-7; D is undetermined. From germline, CDR1 is SNHLY and CDR2 FYNNEI. The CDR3 contains 12 residues. The V gene lost 2 bases and the J gene lost 5 bases, with 7 bases spanning the gap. This CDR3 is CASSESRDEQYF. As DNA, the CDR3 is TGTGCCAGCAGTGAATCTAGAGACGAGCAGTACTTC.

This clone has just one count. The V call is TRBV6-5, the J call TRBJ2-5, with a tentative D call TRBD1 (5 bases). CDR1 is MNHEY, CDR2 SVGAGI, per germline. The CDR3 has 13 residues. Trimming removed 6 bases from V and 1 base from J, with 9 bases in between. CDR3 sequence (DNA): TGTGCCAGCAGCCGGACACTCCAAGAGACCCAGTACTTC. This codes for CASSRTLQETQYF.

V and J are TRBV6-5 and TRBJ2-6; possibly TRBD2 for D (5 bases). The CDR3 spans 15 residues. Germline V gene sequence: CDR1 MNHEY, CDR2 SVGAGI. The V gene lost 2 bases and the J gene lost 2 bases, with 7 bases spanning the gap. The CDR3 protein is CASSYVGAGANVLTF. CDR3 coding DNA: TGTGCCAGCAGTTACGTCGGGGCTGGGGCCAACGTCCTGACTTTC.

CDR3 sequence reads: CASIRQGANTGELFF. The CDR3, as DNA: TGTGCCAGCATTCGACAGGGGGCGAACACCGGGGAGCTGTTTTTT. The rearrangement joins TRBV2 to TRBJ2-2; the match to TRBD1 covers 9 bases. V dropped 7 bases and J dropped 0; count of bases not matched to a gene: 3. In germline, CDR1 is SNHLY, CDR2 FYNNEI. The CDR3 contains 15 residues.

This rearrangement joins TRBV10-3 to TRBJ1-2, with D possibly being TRBD1 (5 bases). The CDR3 loop spans 16 amino acids. Per the germline V gene, CDR1 is ENHRY and CDR2 is SYGVKD. Trimming shortened V by 11 bases and J by 1 base, and 23 bases separated the two germline ends. The CDR3 DNA sequence: TGTGCCGCGACGGGGGATGGTTCTGGGATTAACTATGGCTACACCTTC. It translates to CAATGDGSGINYGYTF.

The chain is built from TRBV3-1 (or the pseudogene TRBV3-2) and TRBJ2-3, with D possibly being TRBD2 (5 bases). Between the trimmed V and J ends, which lost 0 bases and 0 bases, there was a span of 7 bases. The germline gives CDR1 LGHDT, CDR2 YNNKEL (reference sequence). This CDR3 is 15 amino acids long. Here the CDR3 reads CASSQDPGSTDTQYF. DNA of the CDR3: TGTGCCAGCAGCCAAGATCCGGGAAGCACAGATACGCAGTATTTT.

The V call is TRBV5-1, the J call TRBJ1-2; 7 bases fit TRBD1. V shed 4 bases and J 5 bases; nucleotides not matched to a gene: 11. The CDR3 contains 15 residues. CDR1 and CDR2 from the germline V gene are SGHRS and YFSETQ. CDR3: CASSQGTARGYGYTF. The CDR3 region has the DNA TGCGCCAGCAGCCAAGGGACAGCAAGAGGATATGGCTACACCTTC.

The J gene is TRBJ1-1, the V gene TRBV15; TRBD1 matches at 7 bases. Germline CDR1 reads LNHNV; CDR2 reads YYDKDF (reference sequence). The CDR3 consists of 18 residues. V lost 0 bases, J lost 3 bases, and 13 bases stayed unmatched. CDR3 loop: CATSRDPGRGRFDTEAFF. The CDR3 DNA reads as TGTGCCACCAGCAGAGATCCCGGGAGGGGGCGTTTCGACACTGAAGCTTTCTTT.

The chain couples TRBV28 to TRBJ1-1; 7 bases match TRBD1. V lost 3 bases to trimming and J lost 1 base; unmatched junction nucleotides: 5. Germline assignment: CDR1 MDHEN and CDR2 SYDVKM. The CDR3 consists of 15 residues. The CDR3 protein is CASSLRDSPNTEAFF. CDR3 in DNA: TGTGCCAGCAGTTTGCGGGACAGTCCGAACACTGAAGCTTTCTTT.

The chain carries TRBV7-2 and TRBJ1-5, with unresolved D. Between the trimmed V and J ends, which lost 1 base and 6 bases, there was a span of 7 bases. Germline CDR1 SGHTA, CDR2 FQGNSA. The CDR3 is made up of 13 amino acids. The CDR3 is CASSLGRGQPQHF. DNA of the CDR3: TGTGCCAGCAGCTTAGGGCGGGGTCAGCCCCAGCATTTT.

The chain has TRBV10-1 and TRBJ1-2; 8 bases agree with TRBD1. V trimming: 0 bases; J trimming: 4 bases; junction bases outside the gene matches: 4. CDR3 length: 15 residues. Per germline, CDR1 WNHNN and CDR2 SYGVQD (reference sequence). The CDR3 loop reads CASSESRTGIYGYTF. The CDR3 bases are TGCGCCAGCAGTGAGTCGCGGACAGGGATCTATGGCTACACCTTC.

This chain links TRBV6-6 with TRBJ1-1, with TRBD1 matching over 9 bases. The CDR3 extends over 13 amino acids. CDR1 and CDR2 (germline): MNHNY, SVGAGI (reference sequence). Trimming took 4 bases from V and 11 from J; bases not matched to a gene: 8. Here the CDR3 reads CASSSPRDRDAFF. CDR3 bases: TGTGCCAGCAGTTCTCCCAGGGACAGGGATGCTTTCTTT.

The chain carries TRBV18 and TRBJ1-2; perhaps TRBD1 as D (5 bases). Trimming removed 4 bases from V and 10 bases from J, with 10 bases in between. CDR1 is KGHSH, CDR2 LQKENI, per germline. This CDR3 has 11 residues. CDR3 sequence (DNA): TGTGCCAGCTCACTGAGGGACTACTACACCTTC. It translates to CASSLRDYYTF.

The J gene is TRBJ1-5, the V gene TRBV7-2, with unresolved D. With 5 bases removed from V and 0 bases from J, the gap between germline ends came to 8 bases. The CDR3 length is 14 residues. Germline V gene lookup returns CDR1 SGHTA and CDR2 FQGNSA. The CDR3 reads CASSPLNSNQPQHF. As DNA, the CDR3 is TGTGCCAGCAGCCCTCTAAATAGCAATCAGCCCCAGCATTTT.